The next 15 T cell receptor beta chains were all read from a single sample in a study of blood T cell repertoires in COVID-19. The table came from immunoSEQ multiplex PCR; TCRdb's copy has only in-frame clones and leaves some out. The sample yields 250,000 to 350,000 clones, about 82% seen once. Sequenced input: peripheral blood. These receptors came from a woman aged 50 to 60 with active or convalescent COVID-19.

The chain is built from TRBV2 and TRBJ1-2; 7 bases are shared with TRBD1. The CDR3 is made up of 15 amino acids. V lost 2 bases to trimming and J lost 7 bases; unmatched junction nucleotides: 10. Germline CDR1 is SNHLY and CDR2 is FYNNEI. This chain's CDR3 is CASSEWQGGAGGYTF. In nucleotides, the CDR3 is TGTGCCAGCAGTGAATGGCAAGGGGGCGCGGGTGGCTACACCTTC.

Notes on this clone: This sequence may be a read error, since a much larger clone differs from it by one base. The chain employs TRBV3-1 (or the pseudogene TRBV3-2) and TRBJ2-7; 14 bases fit TRBD2. The CDR3 is 14 residues long. CDR1 is LGHDT and CDR2 is YNNKEL in the germline V gene (reference sequence). V was clipped by 4 bases and J by 7 bases; unmatched bases: 3. CDR3 in amino acids: CASSRGLAGEEQYF. In DNA, the CDR3 is TGTGCCAGCAGCCGGGGACTAGCGGGAGAAGAGCAGTACTTC.

The chain recombines TRBV5-1 with TRBJ2-7; maybe TRBD2 (5 bases). The V end was cut by 4 bases, the J end by 3 bases, with 14 bases between. Germline-derived CDR1 and CDR2 are SGHRS and YFSETQ. The CDR3 totals 14 residues. The CDR3, as DNA: TGCGCCAGCAGCACCTGGACTGGGCTCTACGAGCAGTACTTC. Translated: CASSTWTGLYEQYF.

This chain connects TRBV27 to TRBJ2-7, with D possibly TRBD2 on 6 matching bases. Trimming removed 2 bases at V and 4 bases at J, with 18 bases between. Germline CDR1 reads MNHEY; CDR2 reads SMNVEV (reference sequence). CDR3 length: 16 residues. CDR3 nucleotide sequence: TGTGCCAGCAGTTTAAGATTTCGACTAGTATCGTACGAGCAGTACTTC. Its protein product is CASSLRFRLVSYEQYF.

The chain links TRBV6-1 to TRBJ2-7; D may be TRBD2 (6 bases). V was pared by 0 bases and J by 3 bases, with 15 bases between. The V gene's germline CDR1 is MNHNS and CDR2 SASEGT. The CDR3 extends over 16 amino acids. Here the CDR3 DNA reads TGTGCCAGCAGTGAAGCGCGTCTAGCGCCGTACTACGAGCAGTACTTC. Amino acid sequence: CASSEARLAPYYEQYF.

Worth noting for this clone: A read error may account for a junction end that differs from germline. This chain uses TRBV28 with TRBJ1-5, with TRBD1 identical over 11 bases. The CDR3 is 19 amino acids. Germline CDR1 MDHEN, CDR2 SYDVKM. The CDR3 bases are TGTGCCAGCAGCTTATTTGGTCCCGGGACAGGGGGGGGGAATCAGCCCCAGCATTTT. The encoded protein is CASSLFGPGTGGGNQPQHF.

The chain carries TRBV6-4 and TRBJ2-6; TRBD1 is a possible D gene (5 bases). The CDR3 consists of 14 residues. Germline CDR1 is MRHNA and CDR2 is SNTAGT. With 8 bases removed from V and 2 bases from J, the gap between germline ends came to 10 bases. In DNA form, the CDR3 reads TGTGCCAGCTCTCAGGGTACTGGGGCCAACGTCCTGACTTTC. This encodes CASSQGTGANVLTF.

The chain carries TRBV7-2 and TRBJ2-7; D unresolved. The CDR3 loop spans 16 amino acids. Germline V lookup: CDR1 SGHTA, CDR2 FQGNSA. V was cut by 1 base and J by 0 bases, with 13 bases left in between. The CDR3 DNA sequence: TGTGCCAGCAGCTTAGGCCCGAGTTGGAGCTCCTACGAGCAGTACTTC. Protein: CASSLGPSWSSYEQYF. The whole variable domain, remainder taken from reference TRBV7-2 and TRBJ2-7, is GAGVSQSPSNKVTEKGKDVELRCDPISGHTALYWYRQSLGQGLEFLIYFQGNSAPDKSGLPSDRFSAERTGGSVSTLTIQRTQQEDSAVYLCASSLGPSWSSYEQYFGPGTRLTVT.

J is TRBJ2-7 and V is TRBV18; 8 nucleotides match TRBD1. Per the germline V gene, CDR1 is KGHSH and CDR2 is LQKENI. The length of the CDR3 is 15 residues. Trimming at V came to 3 bases and at J to 2 bases, leaving 6 bases not matched to a gene. The CDR3: CASSPSRGRAYEQYF. In DNA form, the CDR3 reads TGTGCCAGCTCACCGAGCAGGGGGCGCGCCTACGAGCAGTACTTC.

The chain has TRBV7-9 and TRBJ2-3; 7 positions match TRBD2. The germline CDR1 and CDR2 sequences are SEHNR and FQNEAQ (reference sequence). With 5 bases clipped from V and 5 bases from J, the junction kept 7 bases outside the gene matches. CDR3 size: 14 residues. The CDR3 nucleotides are TGTGCCAGCAGCCTCGGGGAGGGGCTAGATACGCAGTATTTT. Its translation is CASSLGEGLDTQYF. Complete variable domain (other parts from reference TRBV7-9 and TRBJ2-3): DTGVSQNPRHKITKRGQNVTFRCDPISEHNRLYWYRQTLGQGPEFLTYFQNEAQLEKSRLLSDRFSAERPKGSFSTLEIQRTEQGDSAMYLCASSLGEGLDTQYFGPGTRLTVL.

With regard to this clone: Within the sample, other DNA sequences also encode this same CDR3. The chain links TRBV14 to TRBJ2-7; D gene ambiguous. The CDR3 has 11 residues. Germline values: CDR1 SGHDN, CDR2 FVKESK. Between the trimmed V and J ends, which lost 3 bases and 3 bases, there was a span of 3 bases. CDR3 sequence: CASSHSYEQYF. The CDR3 DNA is TGTGCCAGCAGCCACAGCTACGAGCAGTACTTC.

This clone showed up just once. The V and J genes are TRBV5-4 and TRBJ1-1; TRBD1 aligns across 7 bases. V trimming: 3 bases; J trimming: 1 base; junction bases outside the gene matches: 9. Germline CDR1 is SGHNT and CDR2 is YYREEE (reference sequence). The CDR3 spans 16 residues. CDR3 in DNA: TGTGCCAGCAGCTCCGGACAGGCCCCTCGGAACACTGAAGCTTTCTTT. The encoded protein is CASSSGQAPRNTEAFF.

This clone was seen a handful of times. The chain joins TRBV19 to TRBJ2-1, with D possibly TRBD2 on 5 matching bases. V lost 5 bases to trimming and J lost 0 bases, with 14 bases between them. The CDR3 loop spans 16 amino acids. CDR1 LNHDA and CDR2 SQIVND come from the germline V gene (reference sequence). For the CDR3, the DNA is TGTGCCAGTAGTGCCCAGCGGACCGCCTCCTACAATGAGCAGTTCTTC. Protein product: CASSAQRTASYNEQFF.

The rearrangement joins TRBV12-3 or TRBV12-4 to TRBJ1-2; D gene uncertain. V dropped 3 bases and J dropped 1 base, with 6 bases sitting between them. This CDR3 is 13 amino acids long. CDR3 loop: CASSLLVNYGYTF. Here the CDR3 DNA reads TGTGCCAGCAGTTTGTTAGTTAACTATGGCTACACCTTC.

The rearrangement joins TRBV18 to TRBJ1-5; possible D gene TRBD1, 5 bases. CDR1 is KGHSH, CDR2 LQKENI, per germline. The CDR3 has 14 residues. The V gene lost 3 bases and the J gene lost 1 base, with 7 bases spanning the gap. CDR3 residues: CASSPGGSNQPQHF. The CDR3 region has the DNA TGTGCCAGCTCACCCGGGGGGAGCAATCAGCCCCAGCATTTT.